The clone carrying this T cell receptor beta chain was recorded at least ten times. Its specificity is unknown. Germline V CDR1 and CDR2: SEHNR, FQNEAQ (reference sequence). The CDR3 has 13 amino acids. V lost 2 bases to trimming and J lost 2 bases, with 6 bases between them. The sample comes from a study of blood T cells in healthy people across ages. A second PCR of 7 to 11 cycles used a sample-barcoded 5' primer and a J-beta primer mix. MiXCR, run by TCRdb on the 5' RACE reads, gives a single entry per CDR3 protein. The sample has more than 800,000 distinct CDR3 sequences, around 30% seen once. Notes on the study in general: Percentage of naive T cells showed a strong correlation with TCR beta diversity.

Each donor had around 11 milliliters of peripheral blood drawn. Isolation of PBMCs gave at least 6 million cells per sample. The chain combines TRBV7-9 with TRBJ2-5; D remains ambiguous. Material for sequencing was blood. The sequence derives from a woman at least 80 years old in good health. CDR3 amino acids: CASSLPPQETQYF. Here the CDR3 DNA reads TGTGCCAGCAGCTTACCTCCGCAAGAGACCCAGTACTTC.